These 8 T cell receptor beta chains came from one sample sequenced in a study of immune evolution from preneoplasia to lung adenocarcinoma. The method was immunoSEQ multiplex PCR; TCRdb's version includes in-frame clones alone and lacks a portion of them. The sample has around 4,000 clones, 70% to 90% seen once. The sample consisted of FFPE minimally invasive lung adenocarcinoma tissue. Receptors originate from a donor aged 70 or over with lung adenocarcinoma.

The rearrangement links TRBV28 to TRBJ2-2; a weak D match, TRBD2 (5 bases). V was cut by 7 bases and J by 1 base, with 10 bases left in between. Germline loops: CDR1 MDHEN, CDR2 SYDVKM. The CDR3 length is 14 residues. The CDR3: CASNTDWNTGELFF. DNA of the CDR3: TGTGCCAGCAACACGGACTGGAACACCGGGGAGCTGTTTTTT. Variable domain in full (rest from reference TRBV28 and TRBJ2-2): DVKVTQSSRYLVKRTGEKVFLECVQDMDHENMFWYRQDPGLGLRLIYFSYDVKMKEKGDIPEGYSVSREKKERFSLILESASTNQTSMYLCASNTDWNTGELFFGEGSRLTVL.

This clone has just one count. V is TRBV30 and J is TRBJ1-1, with D unresolved. Germline V gene data show CDR1 as GTSNPN and CDR2 as SVGIG (reference sequence). Trimming stripped 2 bases from V and 5 bases from J, with 12 bases between. This CDR3 spans 13 amino acids. The CDR3 DNA reads as TGTGCCTGGAGTTCGTCTCAATGGACTGAAGCTTTCTTT. Translated: CAWSSSQWTEAFF. Looking up the rest from reference TRBV30 and TRBJ1-1 gives the full variable domain: SQTIHQWPATLVQPVGSPLSLECTVEGTSNPNLYWYRQAAGRGLQLLFYSVGIGQISSEVPQNLSASRPQDRQFILSSKKLLLSDSGFYLCAWSSSQWTEAFFGQGTRLTVV.

The chain links TRBV10-2 to TRBJ1-1; D is ambiguous. Germline V lookup: CDR1 WSHSY, CDR2 SAAADI. The CDR3 consists of 13 residues. With 9 bases removed from V and 3 bases from J, the gap between germline ends came to 14 bases. DNA of the CDR3: TGCGCCAGTAGCAAGGTGAAAGACACTGAAGCTTTCTTT. This gives the protein CASSKVKDTEAFF.

This clone was detected only once. This sequence joins TRBV27 and TRBJ1-1; D not certain. CDR3 length: 14 amino acids. The germline V gene encodes CDR1 MNHEY and CDR2 SMNVEV (reference sequence). Trimming shortened V by 4 bases and J by 0 bases, and 9 bases separated the two germline ends. The CDR3, as DNA: TGTGCCAGCAGTTCTCCGGGGATGAACACTGAAGCTTTCTTT. Residues: CASSSPGMNTEAFF.

This clone came up a few times. The chain recombines TRBV29-1 with TRBJ1-1, with D hard to call. With 5 bases removed from V and 2 bases from J, the gap between germline ends came to 12 bases. Per germline, CDR1 SQVTM and CDR2 ANQGSEA. The CDR3 totals 13 residues. The CDR3 DNA is TGCAGCGTTAGCACGGGATTAAACACTGAAGCTTTCTTT. Residues: CSVSTGLNTEAFF.

V gene TRBV6-5 combines with J gene TRBJ1-4; possible D gene TRBD1, 6 bases. The CDR3 is made up of 13 amino acids. The V gene lost 8 bases and the J gene lost 8 bases, with 15 bases spanning the gap. The germline gives CDR1 MNHEY, CDR2 SVGAGI. The DNA of the CDR3 is TGTGCCAGCTCTCCCGACAGGTGGGAAAAACTGTTTTTT. Translation: CASSPDRWEKLFF.

This chain joins TRBV7-3 and TRBJ2-3; D is uncertain. The V gene's germline CDR1 is SGHTA and CDR2 FQGTGA. This CDR3 is built from 13 residues. V was shortened by 5 bases and J by 3 bases, with 9 bases between the two germline ends. The CDR3: CASSKEWTDTQYF. The CDR3 DNA follows: TGTGCCAGCAGCAAAGAGTGGACAGATACGCAGTATTTT.

This chain links TRBV7-9 with TRBJ2-7, with TRBD2 matching 7 bases. V gave up 3 bases and J gave up 0 bases; unmatched junction bases: 2. The CDR3 length is 14 residues. CDR1 is SEHNR, CDR2 FQNEAQ, per germline (reference sequence). CDR3 sequence reads: CASSFTSVSYEQYF. The DNA for the CDR3 is TGTGCCAGCAGCTTCACTAGCGTCTCCTACGAGCAGTACTTC.